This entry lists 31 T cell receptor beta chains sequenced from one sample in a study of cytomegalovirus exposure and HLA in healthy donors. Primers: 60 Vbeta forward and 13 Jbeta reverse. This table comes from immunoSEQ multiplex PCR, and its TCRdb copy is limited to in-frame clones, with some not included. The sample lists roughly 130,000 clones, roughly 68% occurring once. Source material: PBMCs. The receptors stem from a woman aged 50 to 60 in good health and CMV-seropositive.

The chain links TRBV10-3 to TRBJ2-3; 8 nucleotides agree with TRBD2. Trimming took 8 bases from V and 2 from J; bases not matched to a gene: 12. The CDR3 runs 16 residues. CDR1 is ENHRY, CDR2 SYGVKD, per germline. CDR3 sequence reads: CAIGQSASGFTDTQYF. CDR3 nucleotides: TGTGCCATCGGGCAGTCGGCTAGCGGGTTCACAGATACGCAGTATTTT.

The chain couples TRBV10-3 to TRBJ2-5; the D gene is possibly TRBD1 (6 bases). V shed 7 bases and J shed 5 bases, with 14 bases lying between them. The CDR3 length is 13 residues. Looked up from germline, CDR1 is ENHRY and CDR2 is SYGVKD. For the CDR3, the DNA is TGTGCCATCAAGAATACAGGGATGGAGACCCAGTACTTC. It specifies CAIKNTGMETQYF.

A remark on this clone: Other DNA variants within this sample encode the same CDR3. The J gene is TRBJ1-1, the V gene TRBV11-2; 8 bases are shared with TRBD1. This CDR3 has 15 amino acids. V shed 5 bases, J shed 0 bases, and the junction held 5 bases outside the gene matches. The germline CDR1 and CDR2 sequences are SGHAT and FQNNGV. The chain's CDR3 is CASSRQGTVNTEAFF. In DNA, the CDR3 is TGTGCCAGCAGCCGACAGGGGACGGTGAACACTGAAGCTTTCTTT.

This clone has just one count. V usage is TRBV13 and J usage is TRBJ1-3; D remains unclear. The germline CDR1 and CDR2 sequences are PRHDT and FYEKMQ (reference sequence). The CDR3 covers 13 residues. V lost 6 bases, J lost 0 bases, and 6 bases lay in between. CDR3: CASRVSSGNTIYF. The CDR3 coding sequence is TGTGCCAGCAGGGTGAGCTCTGGAAACACCATATATTTT.

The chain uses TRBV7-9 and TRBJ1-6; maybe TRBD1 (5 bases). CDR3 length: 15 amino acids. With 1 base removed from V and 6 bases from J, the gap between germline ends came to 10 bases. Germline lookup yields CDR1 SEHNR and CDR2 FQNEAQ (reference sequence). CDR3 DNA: TGTGCCAGCAGCTTAGAGGGCCAGGGTAATTCACCCCTCCACTTT. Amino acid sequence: CASSLEGQGNSPLHF. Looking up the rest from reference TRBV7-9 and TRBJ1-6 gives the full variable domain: DTGVSQNPRHKITKRGQNVTFRCDPISEHNRLYWYRQTLGQGPEFLTYFQNEAQLEKSRLLSDRFSAERPKGSFSTLEIQRTEQGDSAMYLCASSLEGQGNSPLHFGNGTRLTVT.

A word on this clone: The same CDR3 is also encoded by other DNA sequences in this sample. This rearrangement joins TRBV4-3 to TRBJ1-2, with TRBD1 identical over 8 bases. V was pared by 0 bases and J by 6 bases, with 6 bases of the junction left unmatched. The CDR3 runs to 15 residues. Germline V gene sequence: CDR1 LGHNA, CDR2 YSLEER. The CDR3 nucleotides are TGCGCCAGCAGCCAAGATGGGGGGACAGGTGATGGCTACACCTTC. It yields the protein CASSQDGGTGDGYTF.

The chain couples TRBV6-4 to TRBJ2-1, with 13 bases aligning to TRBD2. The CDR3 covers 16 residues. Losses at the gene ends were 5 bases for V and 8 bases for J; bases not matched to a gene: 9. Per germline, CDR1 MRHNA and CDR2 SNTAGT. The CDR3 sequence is CASSRLAGGQGYEQFF. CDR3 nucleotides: TGTGCCAGCAGTCGACTAGCGGGGGGTCAGGGCTATGAGCAGTTCTTC.

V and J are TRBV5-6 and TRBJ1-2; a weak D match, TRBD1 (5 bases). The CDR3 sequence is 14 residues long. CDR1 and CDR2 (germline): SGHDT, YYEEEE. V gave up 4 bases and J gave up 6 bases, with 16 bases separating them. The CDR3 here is CASSHRTGVNGYTF. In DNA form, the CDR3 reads TGTGCCAGCAGCCATCGTACAGGAGTTAATGGCTACACCTTC.

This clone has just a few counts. In DNA form, the CDR3 reads TGTGCCAGCAGCCGACGGGACACGGACACTGAAGCTTTCTTT. This gives the protein CASSRRDTDTEAFF. This sequence joins TRBV4-2 and TRBJ1-1; perhaps TRBD1 as D (6 bases). Trimming cost V 4 bases and J 3 bases, with 12 bases left between them. Germline CDR1 reads LGHNA; CDR2 reads YNFKEQ. The CDR3 is made up of 14 amino acids.

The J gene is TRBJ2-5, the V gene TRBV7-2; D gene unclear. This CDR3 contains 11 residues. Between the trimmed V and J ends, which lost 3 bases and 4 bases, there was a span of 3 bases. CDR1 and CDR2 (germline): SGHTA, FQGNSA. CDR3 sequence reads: CASSFLETQYF. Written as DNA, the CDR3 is TGTGCCAGCAGCTTCTTAGAGACCCAGTACTTC.

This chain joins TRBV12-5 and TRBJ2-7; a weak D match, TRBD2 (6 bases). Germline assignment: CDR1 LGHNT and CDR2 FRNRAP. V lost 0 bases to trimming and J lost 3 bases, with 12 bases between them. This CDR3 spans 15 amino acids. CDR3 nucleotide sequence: TGTGCTAGTGGTTTGGTACCTGGGGGGAGCTACGAGCAGTACTTC. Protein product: CASGLVPGGSYEQYF.

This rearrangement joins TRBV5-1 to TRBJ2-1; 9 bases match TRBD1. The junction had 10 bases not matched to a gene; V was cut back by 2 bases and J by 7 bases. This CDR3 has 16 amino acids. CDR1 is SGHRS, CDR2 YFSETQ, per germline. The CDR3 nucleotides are TGCGCCAGCAGCTTCACCGGGACAGGGCTTGTGAATGAGCAGTTCTTC. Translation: CASSFTGTGLVNEQFF.

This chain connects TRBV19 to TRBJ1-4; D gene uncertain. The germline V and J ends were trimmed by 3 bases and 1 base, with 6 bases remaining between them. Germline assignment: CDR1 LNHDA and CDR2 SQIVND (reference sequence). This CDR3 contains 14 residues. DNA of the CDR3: TGTGCCAGTAGTATTCGGGGAACTAATGAAAAACTGTTTTTT. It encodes CASSIRGTNEKLFF.

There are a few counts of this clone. DNA of the CDR3: TGCGCCAGTCGTTCCAGGGGAGGGCTGAGGGAGCAGTACTTC. It translates to CASRSRGGLREQYF. The rearrangement joins TRBV10-2 to TRBJ2-7; maybe TRBD2 (7 bases). The CDR3 is 14 amino acids. CDR1 and CDR2 (germline): WSHSY, SAAADI. V gave up 9 bases and J gave up 7 bases, with 22 bases separating them.

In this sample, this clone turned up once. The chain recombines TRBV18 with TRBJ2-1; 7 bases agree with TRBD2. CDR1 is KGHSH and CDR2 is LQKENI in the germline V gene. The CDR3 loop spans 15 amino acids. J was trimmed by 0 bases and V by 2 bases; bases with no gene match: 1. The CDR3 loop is CASSPVAGSYNEQFF. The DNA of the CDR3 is TGTGCCAGCTCACCAGTAGCGGGCTCCTACAATGAGCAGTTCTTC.

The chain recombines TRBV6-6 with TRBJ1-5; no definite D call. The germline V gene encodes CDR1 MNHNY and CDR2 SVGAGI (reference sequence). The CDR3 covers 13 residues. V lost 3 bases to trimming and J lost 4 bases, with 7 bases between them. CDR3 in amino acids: CASSYAYNQPQHF. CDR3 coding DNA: TGTGCCAGCAGTTATGCCTATAATCAGCCCCAGCATTTT.

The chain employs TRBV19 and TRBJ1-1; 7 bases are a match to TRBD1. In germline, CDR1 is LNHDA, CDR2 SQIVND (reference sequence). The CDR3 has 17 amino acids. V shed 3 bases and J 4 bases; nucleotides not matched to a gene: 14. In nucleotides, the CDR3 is TGTGCCAGTAGTATTTCTGTGACAGGGCGGAGGAGCACTGAAGCTTTCTTT. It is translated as CASSISVTGRRSTEAFF.

The CDR3 DNA reads as TGTGCTAGTGGTTTGGACCAGACAGGGGAGTATGGCTACACCTTC. Translation gives CASGLDQTGEYGYTF. The V and J genes are TRBV12-5 and TRBJ1-2; 8 bases agree with TRBD1. This CDR3 has 15 residues. The germline V gene encodes CDR1 LGHNT and CDR2 FRNRAP. Trimming removed 1 base from V and 5 bases from J; junction bases left unmatched: 6.

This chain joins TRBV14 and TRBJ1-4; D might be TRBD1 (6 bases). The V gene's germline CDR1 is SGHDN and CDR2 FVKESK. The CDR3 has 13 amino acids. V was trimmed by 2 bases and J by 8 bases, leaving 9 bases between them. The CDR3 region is CASSQLRGEKLFF. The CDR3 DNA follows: TGTGCCAGCAGCCAACTCAGGGGCGAAAAACTGTTTTTT.

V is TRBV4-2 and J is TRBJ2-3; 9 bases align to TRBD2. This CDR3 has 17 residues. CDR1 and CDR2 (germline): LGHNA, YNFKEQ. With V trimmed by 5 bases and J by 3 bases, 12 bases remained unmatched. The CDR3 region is CASSVAGVLAGTDTQYF. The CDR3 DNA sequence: TGTGCCAGCAGCGTAGCGGGGGTACTAGCAGGGACAGATACGCAGTATTTT.

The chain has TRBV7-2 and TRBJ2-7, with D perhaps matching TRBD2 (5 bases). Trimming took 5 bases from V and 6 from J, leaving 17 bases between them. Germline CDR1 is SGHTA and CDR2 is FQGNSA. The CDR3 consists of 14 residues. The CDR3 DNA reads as TGTGCCAGCAGCCCGGGGAGCGTTGTGGGCGAGCAGTACTTC. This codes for CASSPGSVVGEQYF.

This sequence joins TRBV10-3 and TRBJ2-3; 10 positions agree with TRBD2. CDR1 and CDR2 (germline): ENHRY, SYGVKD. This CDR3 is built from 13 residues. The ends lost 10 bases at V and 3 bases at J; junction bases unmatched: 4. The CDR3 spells CATLAGETDTQYF. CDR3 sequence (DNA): TGTGCCACCCTAGCGGGGGAAACAGATACGCAGTATTTT.

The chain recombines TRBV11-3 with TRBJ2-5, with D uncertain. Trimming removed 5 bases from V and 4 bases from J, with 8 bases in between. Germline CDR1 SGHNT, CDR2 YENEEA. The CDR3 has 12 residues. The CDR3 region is CASSRGVETQYF. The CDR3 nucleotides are TGTGCCAGCAGCCGCGGTGTAGAGACCCAGTACTTC.

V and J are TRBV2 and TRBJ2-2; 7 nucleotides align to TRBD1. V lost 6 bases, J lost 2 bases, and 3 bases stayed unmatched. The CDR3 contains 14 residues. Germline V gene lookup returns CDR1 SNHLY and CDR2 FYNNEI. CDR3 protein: CASRRDRNTGELFF. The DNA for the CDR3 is TGTGCCAGCAGAAGGGACAGAAACACCGGGGAGCTGTTTTTT.

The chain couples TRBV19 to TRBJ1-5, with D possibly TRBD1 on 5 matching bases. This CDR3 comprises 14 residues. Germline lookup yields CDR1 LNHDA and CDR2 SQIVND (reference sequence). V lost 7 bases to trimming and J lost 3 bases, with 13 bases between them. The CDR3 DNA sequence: TGTGCCAGTACGTTTCAGGGAAACAATCAGCCCCAGCATTTT. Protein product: CASTFQGNNQPQHF.

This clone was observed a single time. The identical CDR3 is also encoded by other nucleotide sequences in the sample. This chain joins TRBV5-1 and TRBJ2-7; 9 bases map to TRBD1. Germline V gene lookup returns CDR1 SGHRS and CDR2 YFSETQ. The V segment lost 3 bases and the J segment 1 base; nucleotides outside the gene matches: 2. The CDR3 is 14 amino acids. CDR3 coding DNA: TGCGCCAGCAGCTCCGGGACAGGGTCCTACGAGCAGTACTTC. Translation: CASSSGTGSYEQYF.

This chain's CDR3 is CATSTRQIEKLFF. The CDR3 DNA sequence: TGTGCCACCAGCACCCGACAGATTGAAAAACTGTTTTTT. This chain joins TRBV15 and TRBJ1-4; maybe TRBD1 (5 bases). The V end lost 4 bases, the J end lost 7 bases, and 10 bases lay between the germline ends. The CDR3 consists of 13 residues. From germline, CDR1 is LNHNV and CDR2 YYDKDF (reference sequence). Looking up the rest from reference TRBV15 and TRBJ1-4 gives the full variable domain: DAMVIQNPRYQVTQFGKPVTLSCSQTLNHNVMYWYQQKSSQAPKLLFHYYDKDFNNEADTPDNFQSRRPNTSFCFLDIRSPGLGDTAMYLCATSTRQIEKLFFGSGTQLSVL.

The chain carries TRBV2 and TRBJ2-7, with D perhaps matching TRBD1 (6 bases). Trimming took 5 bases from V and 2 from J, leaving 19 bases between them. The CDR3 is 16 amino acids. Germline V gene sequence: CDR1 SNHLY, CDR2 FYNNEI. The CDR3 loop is CASSIDTGSSPYEQYF. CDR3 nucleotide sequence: TGTGCCAGCAGTATAGACACAGGGAGTAGCCCCTACGAGCAGTACTTC.

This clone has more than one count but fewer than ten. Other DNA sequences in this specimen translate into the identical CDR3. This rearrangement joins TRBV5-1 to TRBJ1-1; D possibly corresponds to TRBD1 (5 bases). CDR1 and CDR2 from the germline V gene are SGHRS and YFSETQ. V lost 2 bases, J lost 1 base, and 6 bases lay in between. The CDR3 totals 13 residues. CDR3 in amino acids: CASSFGGNTEAFF. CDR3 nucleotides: TGCGCCAGCAGCTTCGGGGGGAACACTGAAGCTTTCTTT. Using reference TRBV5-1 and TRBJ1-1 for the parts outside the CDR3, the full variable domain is KAGVTQTPRYLIKTRGQQVTLSCSPISGHRSVSWYQQTPGQGLQFLFEYFSETQRNKGNFPGRFSGRQFSNSRSEMNVSTLELGDSALYLCASSFGGNTEAFFGQGTRLTVV.

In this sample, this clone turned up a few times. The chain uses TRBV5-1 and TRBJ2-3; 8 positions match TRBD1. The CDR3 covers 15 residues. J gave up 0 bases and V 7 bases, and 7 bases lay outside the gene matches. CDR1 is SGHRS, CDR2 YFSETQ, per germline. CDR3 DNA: TGCGCCAGCGATGACAGGGGAACGAGCACAGATACGCAGTATTTT. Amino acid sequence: CASDDRGTSTDTQYF.

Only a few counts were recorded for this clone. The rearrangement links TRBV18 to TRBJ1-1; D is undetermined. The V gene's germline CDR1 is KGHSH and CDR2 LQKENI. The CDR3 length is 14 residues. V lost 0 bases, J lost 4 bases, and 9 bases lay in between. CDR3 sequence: CASSPPYGVTEAFF. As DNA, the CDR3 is TGTGCCAGCTCACCACCGTACGGGGTCACTGAAGCTTTCTTT.